The 30 T cell receptor beta chains below come from one sample, sequenced in a study of Graves' ophthalmopathy and Graves' hyperthyroidism (dated by TCRdb to 2016 to 2019). The sample was run on an Illumina HiSeq 2000. For repertoire sequencing, TCR beta CDR3 regions were amplified from RNA transcripts. The first round of RT-PCR was done with HTBI primers and the Qiagen OneStep RT-PCR kit, and was followed by a second round of multiplex PCR, then size selection and purification. Starting from the raw public reads, TCRdb applied fastp trimming at Q25, assembled clones with MiXCR and retained in-frame beta chains. CDR3 protein sequences are deduplicated, and each keeps its most common genes and DNA. A total of approximately 380,000 distinct CDR3 sequences appear in this sample, more than 20% of them only once. Approximately 3% of the sample is in the top ten clones. Sequencing was performed on peripheral blood. All receptors come from a woman between 18 and 30 years old with stable Graves' hyperthyroidism. Donor details come from another sample of the same person, matched by shared clones.

Here the CDR3 DNA reads TGTGCCTGGAGTGTAAGGGACATAGGCACTGAAGCTTTCTTT. It translates to CAWSVRDIGTEAFF. V is TRBV30 and J is TRBJ1-1, with D tentatively TRBD1 (6 bases). Germline loops: CDR1 GTSNPN, CDR2 SVGIG (reference sequence). V lost 0 bases, J lost 4 bases, and 12 bases lay in between. This CDR3 spans 14 amino acids.

The chain couples TRBV20-1 to TRBJ1-5; D might be TRBD1 (5 bases). From germline, CDR1 is DFQATT and CDR2 SNEGSKA (reference sequence). Trimming stripped 3 bases from V and 3 bases from J, with 12 bases between. The CDR3 has 14 residues. Written as DNA, the CDR3 is TGCAGTGCTAGTCGGCAGGGTGACAATCAGCCCCAGCATTTT. The encoded protein is CSASRQGDNQPQHF.

This clonotype was detected a few times. This chain uses TRBV5-1 with TRBJ2-5; 15 bases match TRBD2. Germline values: CDR1 SGHRS, CDR2 YFSETQ. The length of the CDR3 is 16 residues. Losses at the gene ends were 3 bases for V and 1 base for J; bases not matched to a gene: 1. The CDR3 sequence: CASSWTSGGAQETQYF. The CDR3 nucleotides are TGCGCCAGCAGCTGGACTAGCGGGGGGGCCCAAGAGACCCAGTACTTC.

This clonotype appeared many times. The gene calls are TRBV5-5 and TRBJ1-5; D ambiguous. Germline V gene lookup returns CDR1 SGHKS and CDR2 YYEKEE (reference sequence). The CDR3 contains 14 residues. V lost 1 base to trimming and J lost 1 base, with 6 bases between them. The chain's CDR3 is CASSLLSSNQPQHF. For the CDR3, the DNA is TGTGCCAGCAGCTTGTTGTCCAGCAATCAGCCCCAGCATTTT.

The V call is TRBV29-1, the J call TRBJ2-3, with a possible D match to TRBD2 (5 bases). The V gene's germline CDR1 is SQVTM and CDR2 ANQGSEA. This CDR3 region has 12 residues. The germline V and J ends were trimmed by 7 bases and 0 bases, with 8 bases remaining between them. As DNA, the CDR3 is TGCAGCGGGGAGCCTAGCACAGATACGCAGTATTTT. This sequence encodes CSGEPSTDTQYF.

This clonotype was found once. The rearrangement links TRBV12-3 or TRBV12-4 to TRBJ1-5, with D perhaps matching TRBD1 (6 bases). V was pared by 5 bases and J by 6 bases, with 11 bases between. The CDR3 loop spans 13 amino acids. CDR3 amino acids: CASSQGLSQPQHF. The CDR3 DNA reads as TGTGCCAGCAGTCAGGGGTTGAGTCAGCCCCAGCATTTT.

This clonotype was observed many times. A single base separates this from a much larger clone, so it may be a read error. V gene TRBV20-1 combines with J gene TRBJ2-2, with D tentatively TRBD2 (6 bases). CDR3 size: 12 residues. Germline lookup yields CDR1 DFQATT and CDR2 SNEGSKA (reference sequence). For the CDR3, the DNA is TGCAGTGCTAGAGTTTTCGGCGGGGAGCTGTGTTTT. Translated: CSARVFGGELCF.

The rearrangement links TRBV11-2 to TRBJ1-3; TRBD1 agrees at 7 bases. This CDR3 has 16 residues. The trim removed 2 bases at V and 0 bases at J, leaving 4 bases unmatched. Looked up from germline, CDR1 is SGHAT and CDR2 is FQNNGV. CDR3 sequence: CASSLTGAGSGNTIYF. The CDR3 DNA sequence: TGTGCCAGCAGCTTAACAGGGGCCGGCTCTGGAAACACCATATATTTT.

In this sample, this clonotype turned up many times. The rearrangement joins TRBV24-1 to TRBJ2-7, with 8 nucleotides matching TRBD1. CDR3 length: 15 amino acids. Germline V CDR1 and CDR2: KGHDR, SFDVKD. V shed 3 bases, J shed 6 bases, and the junction held 9 bases outside the gene matches. The CDR3 DNA reads as TGTGCCACCAGTGATCCCGGGACAGGTGGAAGCGAGCAGTACTTC. Translation: CATSDPGTGGSEQYF.

Comment on this clonotype: The junction departs from germline at one end; a sequencing error may be responsible. The chain has TRBV12-3 or TRBV12-4 and TRBJ2-7, with D perhaps matching TRBD1 or TRBD2 (5 bases each). CDR3 size: 14 residues. The CDR3 bases are TGTGCCAGCAGTTCGGGCATGGGGACCTACGATCAGTACTTC. Amino acids: CASSSGMGTYDQYF.

This clonotype was counted many times. V usage is TRBV20-1 and J usage is TRBJ1-1; perhaps TRBD1 as D (6 bases). The CDR3 totals 17 residues. Germline values: CDR1 DFQATT, CDR2 SNEGSKA (reference sequence). Trimming took 3 bases from V and 3 from J, leaving 23 bases between them. The CDR3 region is CSASPSPRTVYDTEAFF. The CDR3 coding sequence is TGCAGTGCTAGCCCCAGTCCCCGGACAGTGTATGACACTGAAGCTTTCTTT.

In its sample, this clonotype was seen many times. The J gene is TRBJ1-2, the V gene TRBV2; D is unresolved. Germline-derived CDR1 and CDR2 are SNHLY and FYNNEI. This CDR3 has 12 residues. CDR3 sequence reads: CASQDLGYGYTF. CDR3 sequence (DNA): TGTGCTTCTCAAGACCTAGGTTATGGCTACACCTTC.

The V call is TRBV6-2 or TRBV6-3, the J call TRBJ2-5; D remains unclear. Looked up from germline, CDR1 is MNHEY and CDR2 is SVGEGT. The V end lost 2 bases, the J end lost 5 bases, and 6 bases lay between the germline ends. This CDR3 comprises 12 residues. The CDR3 DNA is TGTGCCAGCAGTTACGGGTGGGAGACCCAGTACTTC. This codes for CASSYGWETQYF.

Points on this clonotype: This sequence may be a read error, since a much larger clone differs from it by one base. Here the CDR3 DNA reads TGCAGCGGTGGGCTCGAAAAAGCTTTCTTT. Its protein is CSGGLEKAFF. J is TRBJ1-1 and V is TRBV29-1, with D hard to call. Germline CDR1 is SQVTM and CDR2 is ANQGSEA. This CDR3 spans 10 amino acids. V lost 7 bases and J lost 9, with 12 bases in between.

This clonotype was counted many times. The chain combines TRBV20-1 with TRBJ1-3, with D possibly being TRBD1 (6 bases). The germline V gene has CDR1 DFQATT and CDR2 SNEGSKA (reference sequence). V was pared by 0 bases and J by 1 base, with 16 bases between. This CDR3 spans 17 amino acids. The CDR3 region is CSAREAYREGSGNTIYF. The CDR3 DNA sequence: TGCAGTGCTAGAGAGGCCTACAGGGAGGGTTCTGGAAACACCATATATTTT.

In this sample, this clonotype turned up many times. The gene calls are TRBV11-2 and TRBJ2-4; 9 bases fit TRBD1. The CDR3 is 15 amino acids. Germline trimming cut 2 bases from V and 7 bases from J; bases unmatched to any gene: 6. Germline assignment: CDR1 SGHAT and CDR2 FQNNGV. The CDR3 DNA reads TGTGCCAGCAGCTTAAAAGGGACAGGGAGGAACATTCAGTACTTC. Its protein product is CASSLKGTGRNIQYF.

This clonotype was seen many times. This chain connects TRBV20-1 to TRBJ2-7; TRBD2 might be the D (5 bases). CDR3 length equals 15 residues. Trimming removed 2 bases at V and 0 bases at J, with 14 bases between. The germline CDR1 and CDR2 sequences are DFQATT and SNEGSKA (reference sequence). The CDR3 DNA reads as TGCAGTGCTAGATCGGTCAGGCTAGCCTCCTACGAGCAGTACTTC. It codes for CSARSVRLASYEQYF.

Only a few counts were recorded for this clonotype. Just one base apart from a much larger clone, this may be a read error. The chain couples TRBV27 to TRBJ2-6; D is possibly TRBD2 (6 bases). Germline values: CDR1 MNHEY, CDR2 SMNVEV (reference sequence). This CDR3 has 18 amino acids. The CDR3 bases are TGTGCCAGCAGTTTAGCGGGGTTGGGGTTCTCTGGGACCAACGTCCTGACTTTC. It codes for CASSLAGLGFSGTNVLTF.

This clonotype occurred a few times. V and J are TRBV30 and TRBJ2-7, with unresolved D. With 8 bases removed from V and 0 bases from J, the gap between germline ends came to 14 bases. The CDR3 contains 13 residues. Looked up from germline, CDR1 is GTSNPN and CDR2 is SVGIG (reference sequence). In DNA, the CDR3 is TGTGCCACTTCCAACACGGACTCCTACGAGCAGTACTTC. Protein sequence: CATSNTDSYEQYF.

This clonotype was seen ten or more times. V is TRBV25-1 and J is TRBJ2-7; 8 nucleotides agree with TRBD1. Germline V gene lookup returns CDR1 MGHDK and CDR2 SYGVNS. Germline trimming cut 2 bases from V and 5 bases from J; bases unmatched to any gene: 5. This CDR3 comprises 14 residues. CDR3 protein: CASSEPTGADEQYF. The CDR3 nucleotides read TGTGCCAGCAGTGAACCGACAGGGGCGGACGAGCAGTACTTC.

This clonotype was seen many times. The rearrangement uses TRBV6-2 or TRBV6-3 and TRBJ2-7; 7 nucleotides align to TRBD1. The CDR3 has 14 residues. The J segment lost 5 bases and the V segment lost 5 bases, leaving 9 bases of the junction unmatched. The germline V gene has CDR1 MNHEY and CDR2 SVGEGT. CDR3 coding DNA: TGTGCCAGCAGTCGCTTAGAGGGGGCAAACGAGCAGTACTTC. It codes for CASSRLEGANEQYF.

V gene TRBV24-1 combines with J gene TRBJ2-7, with a possible D match to TRBD1 (6 bases). Germline loops: CDR1 KGHDR, CDR2 SFDVKD. The V gene lost 2 bases and the J gene lost 7 bases, with 20 bases spanning the gap. The CDR3 sequence is 16 residues long. The CDR3 spells CATSDSTQGHLGEQYF. In nucleotides, the CDR3 is TGTGCCACCAGTGATTCGACACAGGGACACTTGGGTGAGCAGTACTTC.

This clonotype was detected a few times. The chain carries TRBV4-3 and TRBJ2-2, with 8 bases lining up with TRBD2. This CDR3 contains 16 residues. J was trimmed by 1 base and V by 4 bases; bases with no gene match: 5. The germline V gene has CDR1 LGHNA and CDR2 YSLEER. CDR3 region: CASSRGAGGNTGELFF. The DNA for the CDR3 is TGCGCCAGCAGCCGAGGTGCGGGAGGGAACACCGGGGAGCTGTTTTTT.

This clonotype was picked up many times. V is TRBV15 and J is TRBJ2-7; D may be TRBD2 (6 bases). Per the germline V gene, CDR1 is LNHNV and CDR2 is YYDKDF (reference sequence). The CDR3 length is 16 residues. Trimming pared 1 base from V and 4 bases from J, leaving 17 bases between. The CDR3 is CATSRGGGRNFYEQYF. The CDR3 DNA reads TGTGCCACCAGCAGAGGTGGAGGGCGGAACTTTTACGAGCAGTACTTC. Using reference TRBV15 and TRBJ2-7 for the parts outside the CDR3, the full variable domain is DAMVIQNPRYQVTQFGKPVTLSCSQTLNHNVMYWYQQKSSQAPKLLFHYYDKDFNNEADTPDNFQSRRPNTSFCFLDIRSPGLGDTAMYLCATSRGGGRNFYEQYFGPGTRLTVT.

This clonotype was counted ten times or more. V gene TRBV6-5 combines with J gene TRBJ1-3, with a tentative D call TRBD1 (5 bases). CDR3 length equals 15 residues. CDR1 and CDR2 (germline): MNHEY, SVGAGI. Trimming took off 1 base at V and 5 bases at J, with 12 bases between the two ends. CDR3 nucleotide sequence: TGTGCCAGCAGTTACTTCCCAGGGAACAGAAACACCATATATTTT. Translated, it gives CASSYFPGNRNTIYF.

This clonotype appeared many times. The chain couples TRBV30 to TRBJ2-2; D is unclear. The CDR3 loop spans 15 amino acids. Germline CDR1 is GTSNPN and CDR2 is SVGIG (reference sequence). The germline V and J ends were trimmed by 0 bases and 2 bases, with 10 bases remaining between them. The CDR3 sequence is CAWSVDDRNTGELFF. In DNA form, the CDR3 reads TGTGCCTGGAGTGTAGACGACCGAAACACCGGGGAGCTGTTTTTT.

CDR3: CASSLGNSGNTIYF. The CDR3 region has the DNA TGTGCCAGCAGCTTGGGCAACTCTGGAAACACCATATATTTT. The chain carries TRBV7-6 and TRBJ1-3; no clear D gene. This CDR3 has 14 residues. V was cut by 3 bases and J by 0 bases, with 6 bases left in between. Germline loops: CDR1 SGHVS, CDR2 FNYEAQ.

This clonotype was counted ten times or more. In DNA form, the CDR3 reads TGTGCCAGCAGTTACTCGGGACTTAACACCGGGGAGCTGTTTTTT. This gives the protein CASSYSGLNTGELFF. The chain recombines TRBV12-3 or TRBV12-4 with TRBJ2-2, with D perhaps TRBD2 (6 bases). The CDR3 consists of 15 residues. Trimming pared 4 bases from V and 2 bases from J, leaving 11 bases between.

In this sample, this clonotype turned up many times. This sequence joins TRBV7-2 and TRBJ2-7; D is perhaps TRBD2 (6 bases). The ends were cut back, 4 bases at V and 6 bases at J, with 16 bases in the middle. The CDR3 sequence is 14 residues long. In germline, CDR1 is SGHTA, CDR2 FQGNSA. This chain's CDR3 is CASSSASAGGEQYF. CDR3 nucleotide sequence: TGTGCCAGCAGCTCCGCTAGCGCTGGGGGCGAGCAGTACTTC.

In its sample, this clonotype was seen once. The chain employs TRBV6-1 and TRBJ1-6; 8 bases line up with TRBD1. Germline V gives CDR1 MNHNS, CDR2 SASEGT. With V trimmed by 1 base and J by 10 bases, 9 bases remained unmatched. This CDR3 is 16 amino acids long. CDR3 DNA: TGTGCCAGCAGTGAAGGGAAGCAGGGGGCGAGGTCACCCCTCCACTTT. The encoded protein is CASSEGKQGARSPLHF.